Detailed here is one T cell receptor (beta chain). What it binds is unknown. Additional DNA sequences in this sample encode the identical CDR3. V was cut by 0 bases and J by 0 bases, with 2 bases left in between. The germline V gene encodes CDR1 SGHDT and CDR2 YYEEEE. There are 13 residues in the CDR3. On sorted subsets, replicate PCRs used 200 to 250 ng DNA, or 25,000 to 35,000 T cell genomes. Using immunoSEQ multiplex PCR, the repertoire was profiled, and TCRdb retains in-frame clones only, with some absent. This repertoire shows around 88,000 clones, 60% to 75% found once; its top ten account for approximately 46%. The sample originates from a study of shared clonotypes between healthy human individuals. Regarding the study as a whole: The small donor group covered limited genetic and exposure diversity.

Sequencing used memory CD8+ T cells sorted from blood. Regarding subset: CD45RO+ cells pooled with CCR7-negative TemRA cells. This TCR came from a man aged 25-45 years in good health. V and J are TRBV5-6 and TRBJ2-3, with D unresolved. This CDR3 is CASSLGSTDTQYF. The CDR3, as DNA: TGTGCCAGCAGCTTGGGCAGCACAGATACGCAGTATTTT.